The clone carrying this TCR beta chain was detected ten times or more. Its antigen is still unknown. This entry belongs to a study of T cells in Graves' hyperthyroidism and ophthalmopathy. Germline V CDR1 and CDR2: SEHNR, FQNEAQ (reference sequence). V gave up 6 bases and J gave up 3 bases, with 17 bases separating them. This CDR3 contains 15 residues. The source material, RNA transcripts, was used to amplify TCR beta CDR3 regions. First-round RT-PCR targeting the TCR CDR3 was performed with the HTBI primer set. TCRdb passed the multiplex PCR reads through MiXCR, listing each CDR3 protein once. The sample lists about 720,000 distinct CDR3 sequences, 15% to 20% occurring once. Findings of the study overall: A model built on 13 V-J features separated ophthalmopathy from stable hyperthyroidism. With a median lead of approximately 6 months before onset, the model predicted ophthalmopathy.

Sequencing was done on a sample of blood. This clonotype was obtained from a man in his late teens or twenties with Graves' hyperthyroidism. This rearrangement joins TRBV7-9 to TRBJ2-5, with D possibly matching TRBD1 (6 bases). This CDR3 is CASRRLARTEETQYF. DNA of the CDR3: TGTGCCAGCAGGAGGCTAGCCCGGACAGAAGAGACCCAGTACTTC.